The rows below give T cell receptor beta chains drawn from one sample of a study of response to subunit inactivated influenza vaccine. TCRdb analysed the RT-PCR reads with MiXCR anew, one entry per CDR3 protein. The sample shows over 750,000 distinct CDR3 sequences, 21% of them seen only once. This specimen consisted of PBMCs from blood, obtained roughly 5 days after vaccination. The receptor set was obtained from a middle-aged man who received an inactivated influenza vaccine. Each CDR3 is given with its conserved first and last residue. Fields, in order: J gene, V gene, CDR3 protein.

>TRBJ2-1|TRBV7-9
CASSPPGLAVYNEQFF
>TRBJ2-1|TRBV16
CASIQEVFVNEQFF
>TRBJ2-1|TRBV11-2
CASSWESGNYNEQFF
>TRBJ2-7|TRBV25-1
CASTQSRNPYEQYF
>TRBJ2-7|TRBV6-2/TRBV6-3
CASSSEQGASYEQYF
>TRBJ2-1|TRBV4-2
CASSPGTVSFYEQFF
>TRBJ2-7|TRBV12-3/TRBV12-4
CASSPRSGSYEQYF
>TRBJ2-7|TRBV7-9
CASSLGRAVYEQYF
>TRBJ2-3|TRBV6-5
CASSYRSPPDTQYF
>TRBJ2-1|TRBV10-2
CASSRSQGSDEQFF
>TRBJ1-1|TRBV3-1
CASSLVGDGTEAFF
>TRBJ2-5|TRBV12-3/TRBV12-4
CASSWAGRGETQYF
>TRBJ2-1|TRBV5-1
CASFDSYNEQFF
>TRBJ2-3|TRBV20-1
CSARGTDRVGTDTQYF
>TRBJ2-1|TRBV4-3
CASSYGGGSSYNEQFF
>TRBJ2-5|TRBV5-1
CASSSERRERQETQYF
>TRBJ1-5|TRBV28
CASSWDSYSNQPQHF
>TRBJ2-1|TRBV18
CASSPDLSFDEQFF
>TRBJ2-7|TRBV20-1
CSARDHALTTSYEQYF
>TRBJ2-1|TRBV20-1
CSAREPGNAYNEQFF
>TRBJ1-2|TRBV4-3
CASSQEEGHYGYTF
>TRBJ2-1|TRBV5-1
CASSPTGQGASEQFF
>TRBJ1-1|TRBV29-1
CSVTQGGGTEAFF
>TRBJ2-5|TRBV13
CASSPGGQYQETQYF
>TRBJ2-3|TRBV27
CASKQVGTDTQYF
>TRBJ1-2|TRBV10-3
CAISISDEYGYTF
>TRBJ1-5|TRBV20-1
CSARAAHQPQHF
>TRBJ2-1|TRBV5-1
CASSLATSGRANEQFF
>TRBJ2-1|TRBV5-4
CASSLFGLAANNEQFF
>TRBJ1-6|TRBV6-2/TRBV6-3
CATKTGNSPLHF
>TRBJ2-2|TRBV11-2
CASSLVQERTGELFF
>TRBJ1-1|TRBV12-3/TRBV12-4
CASRDPPGQGFF
>TRBJ2-5|TRBV20-1
CSAPTGGRETQYF
>TRBJ1-5|TRBV28
CASSLDRDNQPQHF
>TRBJ2-5|TRBV14
CASSLLGWETQYF
>TRBJ2-1|TRBV5-1
CASSLRASAYNEQFF
>TRBJ1-6|TRBV7-2
CASRAPPNSPLHF
>TRBJ2-3|TRBV10-1
CASRRGTEDTQYF
>TRBJ2-1|TRBV30
CAWTPGVAGVNEQFF
>TRBJ2-1|TRBV5-1
CASSLSLGINEQFF
>TRBJ2-3|TRBV10-2
CASRGDRLADTQYF
>TRBJ1-3|TRBV19
CASSFYGSGNTIYF